This T cell receptor (beta chain) was obtained from a study of breast tumors, draining lymph nodes, adjacent tissues. TCRdb used MiXCR to reprocess the multiplex PCR reads, holding one entry per CDR3 protein. The profile shows approximately 230,000 distinct CDR3 sequences, less than 40% of them singletons. Germline V CDR1 and CDR2: SGHTA, FQGTGA. CDR3 length: 17 residues. Of note for this clonotype: An end of the junction differs from the germline gene, which may be a read error.

Breast cancer patients provided tissue from their axillary draining lymph nodes. The chain is built from TRBV7-3 and TRBJ2-3; 8 nucleotides agree with TRBD1. The material sequenced was axillary lymph node tissue. The TCR sequence derives from a female donor with breast cancer. Some clones in this sample may be carry-over from other donors' samples. The CDR3 region is CASSIVIGQGSTDPQYF. The CDR3 DNA reads TGTGCCAGCAGCATAGTAATTGGACAGGGTTCCACAGATCCGCAGTATTTT.